This T cell receptor (beta chain) comes out of a study of cytomegalovirus exposure and HLA in healthy donors. Concerning this clone itself: The target antigen is unknown.

13 Jbeta primers and 60 Vbeta primers were used for the PCR. TCRdb keeps only in-frame clones here, not all; method: immunoSEQ multiplex PCR. The table records 110,000 or so clones, 82% of them present only once. Notes on the study in general: It emerged from a later analysis that several of the most significant clusters appeared to be linked to common viral pathogens. With DRB1 most and HLA-C fewest, TCR association rates differed between HLA loci in a later analysis.

The receptor was isolated from a woman under 30 in good health and CMV-seronegative. Sequences were obtained from PBMCs.

The CDR3 coding sequence is TGTGCCAGCAGCGATCTGTCGACGGGGGTCTCCTACAATGAGCAGTTCTTC. Translated: CASSDLSTGVSYNEQFF. This chain connects TRBV7-6 to TRBJ2-1, with D maybe TRBD2 (6 bases). CDR1 SGHVS and CDR2 FNYEAQ come from the germline V gene. Trimming removed 5 bases from V and 0 bases from J, with 17 bases in between. This CDR3 is 17 amino acids long.